This entry concerns a single TCR beta chain. Antigen unknown. The data were produced by immunoSEQ multiplex PCR, yet TCRdb's version contains in-frame clones alone and is incomplete. The sample records about 50,000 clones, about nine tenths being singletons. The CDR3 consists of 14 residues. The germline V and J ends were trimmed by 2 bases and 6 bases, with 11 bases remaining between them. CDR1 and CDR2 from the germline V gene are MDHEN and SYDVKM. This sample was taken from a study of OX40 agonist ivuxolimab in advanced cancers. Overall study: Recorded diagnoses for dose-escalation patients were hepatocellular carcinoma, melanoma, renal cell or head and neck cancer. Overall study findings and caveats: Relative to CD4+ cells, CD8+ T cells on average had more expanded clones. At 0.1 to 3.0 mg/kg and by week 6, clonal expansion occurred in CD4+ and CD8+ blood T cells.

Here the sequenced sample was CD4+ or CD8+ T cells sorted from blood, taken in a trial of the OX40 agonist ivuxolimab. This chain connects TRBV28 to TRBJ1-5; D unresolved. This sequence was found in an adult with an advanced solid tumor such as melanoma, head and neck, liver or kidney cancer. CDR3 sequence reads: CASSLDRPSQPQHF. The CDR3 DNA reads TGTGCCAGCAGTTTAGACCGCCCCTCTCAGCCCCAGCATTTT.